The 12 T cell receptor beta chains in this list originate from one sample, sequenced in a study of T-cell memory formation after mild COVID-19. TCRdb used MiXCR to reprocess the 5' RACE reads, holding one entry per CDR3 protein. Of around 420,000 distinct CDR3 sequences listed, roughly 26% are singletons. Sequences were obtained from PBMCs or a T cell subset sorted from them (not recorded which). These receptors were obtained from an adult woman who had mild COVID-19 (a few samples of this study predate the infection). Cell type and time point are not known.

This clonotype has just a few counts. The J gene is TRBJ1-1, the V gene TRBV15; 10 bases are a match to TRBD1. V gave up 5 bases and J gave up 5 bases; unmatched junction bases: 8. Germline CDR1 LNHNV, CDR2 YYDKDF (reference sequence). This CDR3 comprises 15 residues. The CDR3 reads CATSPRTGGLTEAFF. CDR3 in DNA: TGTGCCACCAGCCCGCGGACAGGGGGGCTGACTGAAGCTTTCTTT.

The CDR3 DNA is TGCAGCGTTGGGGTGTCCTCTGGGGCCAACGTCCTGACTTTC. Protein: CSVGVSSGANVLTF. V gene TRBV29-1 combines with J gene TRBJ2-6; D gene ambiguous. The ends were cut back, 4 bases at V and 0 bases at J, with 7 bases in the middle. This CDR3 has 14 amino acids. Germline-derived CDR1 and CDR2 are SQVTM and ANQGSEA.

This clonotype was found many times. The chain employs TRBV6-4 and TRBJ1-1, with a possible D match to TRBD1 (5 bases). The germline V gene has CDR1 MRHNA and CDR2 SNTAGT. Trimming removed 2 bases at V and 2 bases at J, with 6 bases between. CDR3 size: 13 residues. In DNA, the CDR3 is TGTGCCAGCAGTGACCGGGACAACACTGAAGCTTTCTTT. Translation gives CASSDRDNTEAFF.

V and J are TRBV30 and TRBJ1-2; D perhaps matches TRBD1 (5 bases). The CDR3 extends over 13 amino acids. Trimming shortened V by 2 bases and J by 4 bases, and 11 bases separated the two germline ends. Per the germline V gene, CDR1 is GTSNPN and CDR2 is SVGIG (reference sequence). CDR3 sequence: CAWSTSGGYGYTF. DNA of the CDR3: TGTGCCTGGAGTACCTCGGGGGGCTATGGCTACACCTTC.

This rearrangement joins TRBV10-3 to TRBJ1-1, with D perhaps TRBD1 (5 bases). CDR1 is ENHRY and CDR2 is SYGVKD in the germline V gene. V was trimmed by 3 bases and J by 4 bases, leaving 15 bases between them. CDR3 length: 15 amino acids. The CDR3 nucleotides read TGTGCCATCAGTGATAATCAGGGTTATGGCACTGAAGCTTTCTTT. Residues: CAISDNQGYGTEAFF.

A few counts support this clonotype. The chain joins TRBV15 to TRBJ1-1; TRBD1 matches 9 bases. CDR1 and CDR2 (germline): LNHNV, YYDKDF (reference sequence). J was trimmed by 3 bases and V by 6 bases; bases with no gene match: 11. The CDR3 contains 16 residues. The CDR3 reads CATRDPLGTGYTEAFF. The CDR3 region has the DNA TGTGCCACCAGAGACCCTCTGGGGACAGGGTACACTGAAGCTTTCTTT.

The CDR3 loop is CSVEGDRFSTQYF. CDR3 DNA: TGCAGCGTTGAGGGGGACAGGTTCTCGACCCAGTACTTC. The genes are TRBV29-1 and TRBJ2-5; the match to TRBD1 covers 8 bases. CDR3 length: 13 residues. With 3 bases clipped from V and 7 bases from J, the junction kept 7 bases outside the gene matches. Germline lookup yields CDR1 SQVTM and CDR2 ANQGSEA. The whole variable domain, filled in from reference TRBV29-1 and TRBJ2-5, reads SAVISQKPSRDICQRGTSLTIQCQVDSQVTMMFWYRQQPGQSLTLIATANQGSEATYESGFVIDKFPISRPNLTFSTLTVSNMSPEDSSIYLCSVEGDRFSTQYFGPGTRLLVL.

This clonotype was picked up a small number of times. This chain joins TRBV29-1 and TRBJ2-7; unclear D gene. The CDR3 contains 11 residues. Germline-derived CDR1 and CDR2 are SQVTM and ANQGSEA. V lost 2 bases and J 3 bases, leaving 5 bases between the germline ends. The chain's CDR3 is CSVESHYEQYF. In DNA form, the CDR3 reads TGCAGCGTTGAATCCCACTACGAGCAGTACTTC.

The genes are TRBV6-6 and TRBJ2-7; D ambiguous. Trimming cost V 6 bases and J 5 bases, with 23 bases left between them. Germline V gene sequence: CDR1 MNHNY, CDR2 SVGAGI (reference sequence). This CDR3 has 16 amino acids. The CDR3 protein is CASSGPRPQPRDEQYF. CDR3 bases: TGTGCCAGCAGCGGGCCACGGCCCCAACCACGGGACGAGCAGTACTTC.

This chain joins TRBV6-2 or TRBV6-3 and TRBJ2-7, with 13 bases that match TRBD2. The CDR3 spans 19 residues. CDR1 and CDR2 from the germline V gene are MNHEY and SVGEGT. With V trimmed by 6 bases and J by 7 bases, 21 bases remained unmatched. The CDR3 protein is CASSLGPGLAGRPSVEQYF. The CDR3 coding sequence is TGTGCCAGCAGCCTGGGCCCGGGACTAGCGGGACGGCCTTCGGTAGAGCAGTACTTC.

This clonotype has more than one count but fewer than ten. The rearrangement uses TRBV5-1 and TRBJ2-5; 11 bases are shared with TRBD2. The CDR3 runs 17 residues. Germline V CDR1 and CDR2: SGHRS, YFSETQ. Unmatched junction bases numbered 11, after V lost 0 bases and J lost 7 bases. CDR3 amino acids: CASSLALAGGRKRTQYF. CDR3 nucleotides: TGCGCCAGCAGCTTGGCGCTAGCGGGGGGACGCAAGAGGACCCAGTACTTC.

This clonotype was seen more than once but under ten times. The chain couples TRBV6-2 or TRBV6-3 to TRBJ1-5; TRBD1 aligns across 7 bases. This CDR3 region has 15 residues. Per the germline V gene, CDR1 is MNHEY and CDR2 is SVGEGT. Trimming cost V 7 bases and J 0 bases; bases outside gene matches: 6. CDR3 nucleotide sequence: TGTGCCAGCAACCCCAGGGGGATTAGCAATCAGCCCCAGCATTTT. Amino acids: CASNPRGISNQPQHF.